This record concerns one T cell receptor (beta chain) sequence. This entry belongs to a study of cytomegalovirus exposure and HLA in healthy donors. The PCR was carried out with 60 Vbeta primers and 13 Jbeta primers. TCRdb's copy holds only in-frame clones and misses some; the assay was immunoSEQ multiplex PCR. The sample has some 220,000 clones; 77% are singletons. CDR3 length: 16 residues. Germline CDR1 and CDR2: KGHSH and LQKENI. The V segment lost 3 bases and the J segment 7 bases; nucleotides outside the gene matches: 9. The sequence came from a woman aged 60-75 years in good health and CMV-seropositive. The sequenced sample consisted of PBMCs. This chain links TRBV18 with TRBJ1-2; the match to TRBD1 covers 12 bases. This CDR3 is CASSPLGGQGAGGYTF. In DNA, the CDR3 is TGTGCCAGCTCACCCCTAGGGGGACAGGGGGCTGGTGGCTACACCTTC.